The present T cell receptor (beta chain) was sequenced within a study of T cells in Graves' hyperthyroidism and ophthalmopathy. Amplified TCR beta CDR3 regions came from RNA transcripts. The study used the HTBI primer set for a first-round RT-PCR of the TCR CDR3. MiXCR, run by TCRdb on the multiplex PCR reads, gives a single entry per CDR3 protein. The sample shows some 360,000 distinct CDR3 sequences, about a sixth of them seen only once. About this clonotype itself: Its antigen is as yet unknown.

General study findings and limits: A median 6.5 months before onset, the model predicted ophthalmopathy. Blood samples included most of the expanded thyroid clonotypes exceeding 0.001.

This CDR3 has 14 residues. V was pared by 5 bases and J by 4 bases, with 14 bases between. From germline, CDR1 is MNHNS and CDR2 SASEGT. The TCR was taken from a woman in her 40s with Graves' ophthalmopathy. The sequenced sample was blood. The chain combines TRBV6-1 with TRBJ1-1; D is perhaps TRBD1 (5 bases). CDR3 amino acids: CASSTGWGGTEAFF. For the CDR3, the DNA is TGTGCCAGCAGTACGGGCTGGGGGGGCACTGAAGCTTTCTTT.